The present TCR beta chain was sequenced within a study of cytomegalovirus exposure and HLA in healthy donors. A remark on this clone: Its specificity is unknown.

A multiplex PCR was run with 60 Vbeta primers and 13 Jbeta primers. Method: immunoSEQ multiplex PCR; TCRdb's copy keeps in-frame clones and lacks some. The sample table sets out 100,000 to 150,000 clones. The CDR3 has 15 residues. In germline, CDR1 is SGHRS, CDR2 YFSETQ. Trimming took 6 bases from V and 5 from J, leaving 20 bases between them. Study conclusions and caveats: According to an earlier analysis, most TCR beta V segments yielded productive rearrangements about 87% or about 30% of the time. When analyzed later, the rates of TCR association showed variation by HLA locus, with DRB1 the most and HLA-C the fewest.

This receptor was taken from a woman aged 40 to 50 in good health and CMV-seronegative. Sequencing was performed on PBMCs. The V and J genes are TRBV5-1 and TRBJ1-1; TRBD1 might be the D (5 bases). CDR3 residues: CASTSSGAGWTEAFF. The DNA of the CDR3 is TGCGCCAGCACCTCCTCTGGGGCCGGTTGGACTGAAGCTTTCTTT.